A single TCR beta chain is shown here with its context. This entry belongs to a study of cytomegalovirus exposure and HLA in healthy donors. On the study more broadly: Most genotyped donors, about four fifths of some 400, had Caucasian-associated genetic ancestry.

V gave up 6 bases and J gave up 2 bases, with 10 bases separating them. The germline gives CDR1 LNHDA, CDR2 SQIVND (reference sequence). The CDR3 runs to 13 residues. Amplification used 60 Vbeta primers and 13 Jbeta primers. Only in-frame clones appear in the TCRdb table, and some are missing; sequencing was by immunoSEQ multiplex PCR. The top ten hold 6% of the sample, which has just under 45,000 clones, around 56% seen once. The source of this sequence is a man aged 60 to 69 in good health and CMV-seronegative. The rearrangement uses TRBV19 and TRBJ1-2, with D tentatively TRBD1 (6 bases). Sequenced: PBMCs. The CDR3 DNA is TGTGCCAGTAGAACCGGGACAAACTATGGCTACACCTTC. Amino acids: CASRTGTNYGYTF.